The clone carrying this T cell receptor beta chain qualifies as medium-sized. TCRdb itself ran the 5' RACE reads through MiXCR, one entry per CDR3 protein. The table records several thousand distinct CDR3 sequences, less than 4.5% of them present only once. These data are taken from a study of T cells after yellow fever vaccination. As for the study in general: It was SMART-Seq v4 Ultra Low Input that prepared the fractions with low cell numbers.

V was cut by 1 base and J by 4 bases, with 7 bases left in between. Germline CDR1 reads SQVTM; CDR2 reads ANQGSEA. The CDR3 contains 12 residues. Study findings and constraints: Boosting was followed by the reappearance of most primary-vaccination clones (just under 98% CD4, about 88% CD8). Researchers report a weaker secondary response that nonetheless peaked faster, day 5 versus 15.

The clonotype comes from a man aged 30 to 39 who received the YFV17D yellow fever vaccine. The sample in question was PBMCs, either bulk or a sorted T-cell subset (CD4+, CD8+, memory, or dextramer-sorted; not recorded which), obtained 15 days after the yellow fever booster vaccination. This chain links TRBV29-1 with TRBJ1-2, with no clear D. The CDR3: CSVEASGYGYTF. The CDR3 bases are TGCAGCGTTGAAGCCAGCGGCTATGGCTACACCTTC.